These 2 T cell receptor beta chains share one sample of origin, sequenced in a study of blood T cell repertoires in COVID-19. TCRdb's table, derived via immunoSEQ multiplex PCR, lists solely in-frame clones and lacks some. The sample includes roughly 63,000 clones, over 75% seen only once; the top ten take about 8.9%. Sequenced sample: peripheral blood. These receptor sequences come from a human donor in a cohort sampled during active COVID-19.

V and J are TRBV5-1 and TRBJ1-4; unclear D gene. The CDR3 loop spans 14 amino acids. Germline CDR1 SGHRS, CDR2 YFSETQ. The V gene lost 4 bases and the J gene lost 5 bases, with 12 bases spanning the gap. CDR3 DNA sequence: TGCGCCAGCAGCCTGAGCTACGGGAATGAAAAACTGTTTTTT. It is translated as CASSLSYGNEKLFF. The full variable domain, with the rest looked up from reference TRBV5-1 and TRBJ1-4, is KAGVTQTPRYLIKTRGQQVTLSCSPISGHRSVSWYQQTPGQGLQFLFEYFSETQRNKGNFPGRFSGRQFSNSRSEMNVSTLELGDSALYLCASSLSYGNEKLFFGSGTQLSVL.

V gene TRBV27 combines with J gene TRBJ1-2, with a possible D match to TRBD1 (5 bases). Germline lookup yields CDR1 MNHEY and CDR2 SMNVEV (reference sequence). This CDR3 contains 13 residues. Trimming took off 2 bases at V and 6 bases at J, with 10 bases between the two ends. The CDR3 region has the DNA TGTGCCAGCAGTTTAAGGCAGGGCAATGGCTACACCTTC. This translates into CASSLRQGNGYTF.